This is a list of T cell receptor beta chains from one sample in a study of graft-versus-host responses after intestinal transplantation. Here immunoSEQ multiplex PCR was the method, and the copy in TCRdb shows in-frame clones only, minus some. The sample has about 15,000 clones, around 77% seen once; the top ten hold around 7.8%. Specimen: ileum tissue, collected approximately 61 weeks after intestinal transplant. The receptors stem from a human patient who received an intestinal transplant, so some T cells may come from the graft donor. CDR3s include the opening cysteine and the closing phenylalanine or tryptophan. D genes are given only for firm matches. Only some rows state a clone size, as once, few, many or a class for expanded clones.

v_gene	abundance	j_gene	d_gene	CDR3nt	CDR3aa
TRBV7-6	NA	TRBJ2-7	TRBD1	TGTGCCAGCAGCTTAGGGGACAGGGGCAACGAGCAGTACTTC	CASSLGDRGNEQYF
TRBV7-9	NA	TRBJ1-3	NA	TGTGCCAGCAGCACACCGACGGTCTCTGGAAACACCATATATTTT	CASSTPTVSGNTIYF
TRBV4-2	NA	TRBJ2-3	TRBD2	TGTGCCGGCAGCCAAGACGAAGTAGCGGGAGAGACAGATACGCAGTATTTT	CAGSQDEVAGETDTQYF
TRBV19	NA	TRBJ1-1	NA	TGTGCCAGTATGGTGACAGCGAACACTGAAGCTTTCTTT	CASMVTANTEAFF
TRBV5-8	NA	TRBJ2-6	TRBD1	TGTGCCAGCAGCTCGGGACAGAAGGGCGGGGCCAACGTCCTGACTTTC	CASSSGQKGGANVLTF
TRBV18	once	TRBJ1-1	NA	TGTGCCAGCTCACCGGGAACCGGTGAAGCTTTCTTT	CASSPGTGEAFF
TRBV27	NA	TRBJ1-2	TRBD1	TGTGCCAGCAGCCCATGGGGCACAGGGGATGGCTACACCTTC	CASSPWGTGDGYTF
TRBV5-4	NA	TRBJ2-1	TRBD2	TGTGCCAGCAAACCGAGGGCTAGCGGACCCAATGAGCAGTTCTTC	CASKPRASGPNEQFF
TRBV19	few	TRBJ1-6	NA	TGTGCCAGTAGTATAAAAAACAGCAATTCACCCCTCCACTTT	CASSIKNSNSPLHF
TRBV19	NA	TRBJ1-4	NA	TGTGCCAGTAGTATAGATAACGGGGTTCCGGACGAAAAACTGTTTTTT	CASSIDNGVPDEKLFF
TRBV11-2	once	TRBJ2-3	NA	TGTGCCAGCAGCTTAGGTCCCAGGGCAGGGGATACGCAGTATTTT	CASSLGPRAGDTQYF
TRBV7-6	NA	TRBJ2-3	NA	TGTGCCAGCAGCCCAACCCCTAGCAGCCGAGCGCAGTATTTT	CASSPTPSSRAQYF
TRBV7-2	NA	TRBJ2-5	NA	TGTGCCAGCAGCTTAGTGAGCGCGGTCCAAGAGACCCAGTACTTC	CASSLVSAVQETQYF
TRBV20-1	NA	TRBJ1-1	NA	TGCAGTGCGCAGACAGACACTGAAGCTTTCTTT	CSAQTDTEAFF
TRBV6-5	NA	TRBJ2-7	NA	TGTGCCAGCGGATTTAATTCTGGTTCCTCCTACGAGCAGTACTTC	CASGFNSGSSYEQYF
TRBV28	NA	TRBJ1-5	NA	TGTGCCAGCAGTTTCAGGACCGGGCCCCAGCATTTT	CASSFRTGPQHF
TRBV6-5	NA	TRBJ2-7	TRBD1	TGTGCCAGCAGGGACAGGGGGCGCTCCTACGAGCAGTACTTC	CASRDRGRSYEQYF
TRBV29-1	NA	TRBJ2-7	NA	TGCAGCGTTTTGGAGCCCATACGACCCTACGAGCAGTACTTC	CSVLEPIRPYEQYF
TRBV19	NA	TRBJ2-1	NA	TGTGCCAGTAGTTCTATCCAGGCCGACAATGAGCAGTTCTTC	CASSSIQADNEQFF
TRBV5-1	NA	TRBJ2-3	NA	TGCGCCAGCAGCATCGGGGCTGGGGTCGCAGATACGCAGTATTTT	CASSIGAGVADTQYF
TRBV9	few	TRBJ2-3	TRBD1	TGTGCCAGCAGCCCACGGGGAGACAGGGACGCAAATACGCAGTATTTT	CASSPRGDRDANTQYF
TRBV5-1	once	TRBJ2-5	TRBD2	TGCGCCAGCAGCTTGGACCGGGGCGGGGGAAAACAAGAGACCCAGTACTTC	CASSLDRGGGKQETQYF
TRBV2	NA	TRBJ1-5	NA	TGTGCCAGCACCCTCGACGGGGGTTCCGACCAGCCCCAGCATTTT	CASTLDGGSDQPQHF
TRBV7-9	few	TRBJ2-1	TRBD2	TGTGCCAGCAGCTTCCGGGAGCGGGGCTCAAATGAGCAGTTCTTC	CASSFRERGSNEQFF
TRBV5-5	NA	TRBJ2-1	NA	TGTGCCAGCAGCGACCAGGGGCGGAATGAGCAGTTCTTC	CASSDQGRNEQFF
TRBV1	NA	TRBJ1-2	NA	TGCACCAGCAGCCCTACGGCGCATGGCTACACCTTC	CTSSPTAHGYTF
TRBV7-8	few	TRBJ2-1	TRBD2	TGTGCCAGCAGGGGCTTGGCGGGGGTTAATGAGCAGTTCTTC	CASRGLAGVNEQFF
TRBV7-9	NA	TRBJ2-3	NA	TGTGCCAGCAGCCCCAATCGGGGGCCCACAGATACGCAGTATTTT	CASSPNRGPTDTQYF
TRBV19	NA	TRBJ1-2	NA	TGTGCCAGTAGGCGCGACAGATATGGCTACACCTTC	CASRRDRYGYTF
TRBV10-1	NA	TRBJ1-1	NA	TGCGCCAGCCGGACGGGAGTGAACACTGAAGCTTTCTTT	CASRTGVNTEAFF
TRBV29-1	few	TRBJ1-1	TRBD1	TGCAGCGTTGAAGACCCGGACAGGGCGTACACTGAAGCTTTCTTT	CSVEDPDRAYTEAFF
TRBV11-2	NA	TRBJ2-7	NA	TGTGCCAGCAGCTTAGTTCTTAAGGGATCGGAGCAGTACTTC	CASSLVLKGSEQYF
TRBV7-9	NA	TRBJ2-2	TRBD2	TGTGCCAGCAGCTTGCGGGGGGGCATCGGCACCGGGGAGCTGTTTTTT	CASSLRGGIGTGELFF
TRBV5-4	NA	TRBJ2-5	TRBD1	TGTGCCAGCAGCCCAACAGGGGGCGGTGGGGAGACCCAGTACTTC	CASSPTGGGGETQYF
TRBV10-1	NA	TRBJ1-5	TRBD1	TGCGCCAGCACCGAAGACAGGGAAAATCAGCCCCAGCATTTT	CASTEDRENQPQHF
TRBV11-1	once	TRBJ2-7	TRBD1	TGTGCCAGCAGCCCCCTCCGGGACAGAAGCTACGAGCAGTACTTC	CASSPLRDRSYEQYF
TRBV10-3	NA	TRBJ2-7	NA	TGTGCCACACACGGGCCCTGTTCCTACGAGCAGTACTTC	CATHGPCSYEQYF